Listed here is a single TCR beta chain. Methods used by the authors: Amplification from reference gene primers served as the basis for estimated nucleated cell counts. The data were produced by immunoSEQ multiplex PCR, yet TCRdb's version contains in-frame clones alone and is incomplete. That table furnishes V, J and clone size, whereas the DNA furnished D and trimming. The sample consists of around 210,000 clones, 80% to 90% of them appearing once. This specimen comes from a study of blood T cell repertoires in COVID-19. Study background: COVID-19 samples, acute and convalescent, were from the United States, Italy and Spain. The analysed material was cDNA or gDNA that came from T cells, B-cell-depleted T cells, or PBMCs.

The ends were cut back, 5 bases at V and 0 bases at J, with 11 bases in the middle. The CDR3 runs 15 residues. Germline assignment: CDR1 ENHRY and CDR2 SYGVKD. The sequenced sample consisted of peripheral blood. This clonotype was obtained from a woman aged 70-85 years with acute or convalescent COVID-19. The chain couples TRBV10-3 to TRBJ1-5, with D perhaps TRBD1 (6 bases). The DNA of the CDR3 is TGTGCCATCAGTAACAGGGCCGGTAGCAATCAGCCCCAGCATTTT. As protein: CAISNRAGSNQPQHF.